Listed below are T cell receptor beta chains from one sample, sequenced in a study of read filtering for tumor transcriptome and immune sequencing. TCRdb called the reads again in MiXCR, with one record for every CDR3 protein. The profile shows tens of thousands of distinct CDR3 sequences, 20% to 25% of them singletons. The source material was a population of CD138-negative cells sorted from bone marrow. The receptors come from a donor aged 40 or over with multiple myeloma. Both conserved end residues are part of each CDR3. A D gene is named only where the DNA matches it firmly. Clone sizes are given selectively: once, few, many, or a class where the clone is expanded.

>TRBD2|TRBJ2-1|TRBV14|NA
CASSRTSGGVHEQFF
TGTGCCAGCAGCCGGACTAGCGGGGGGGTCCATGAGCAGTTCTTC
>NA|TRBJ1-3|TRBV2|few
CASSEWVNSGNTIYF
TGTGCCAGCAGTGAATGGGTCAACTCTGGAAACACCATATATTTT
>NA|TRBJ1-5|TRBV6-8|few
CASSYPLRGQNQPQHF
TGTGCCAGCAGTTACCCCTTGCGAGGGCAAAATCAGCCCCAGCATTTT
>NA|TRBJ1-4|TRBV5-1|few
CASSPGGGEKLFF
TGCGCCAGCAGCCCCGGGGGGGGTGAAAAACTGTTTTTT
>NA|TRBJ2-7|TRBV25-1|many
CASSEPRSYEQYF
TGTGCCAGCAGTGAACCCAGGTCCTACGAGCAGTACTTC
>TRBD1|TRBJ1-5|TRBV6-1|NA
CASSNPGQAVSQPQHF
TGTGCCAGCAGCAATCCGGGACAGGCCGTTAGTCAGCCCCAGCATTTT
>NA|TRBJ1-5|TRBV7-9|many
CASSIPGESNQPQHF
TGTGCCAGCAGCATCCCAGGGGAAAGCAATCAGCCCCAGCATTTT
>TRBD2|TRBJ2-1|TRBV4-1|NA
CASSLRGGGAREQFF
TGCGCCAGTTCCCTTCGGGGCGGGGGGGCGCGGGAGCAGTTCTTC
>NA|TRBJ1-2|TRBV6-1|many
CASSERPANYGYTF
TGTGCCAGCAGTGAAAGGCCAGCTAACTATGGCTACACCTTC
>NA|TRBJ2-4|TRBV5-1|few
CASSPGGENIQYF
TGCGCCAGCAGCCCCGGGGGAGAAAACATTCAGTACTTC
>NA|TRBJ1-1|TRBV10-3|many
CAAQGDTEAFF
TGTGCTGCACAAGGTGACACTGAAGCTTTCTTT
>NA|TRBJ1-2|TRBV2|many
CANSRDQTYGYTF
TGTGCCAACAGTCGGGACCAGACCTATGGCTACACCTTC
>NA|TRBJ2-7|TRBV7-2|many
CASSLAPQGAYEQYF
TGTGCCAGCAGCTTAGCCCCTCAGGGAGCCTACGAGCAGTACTTC
>NA|TRBJ2-3|TRBV5-1|NA
CASSFSADTQYF
TGCGCCAGCAGCTTCTCTGCGGATACGCAGTATTTT
>TRBD2|TRBJ2-5|TRBV9|few
CASSARGGRGGDETQYF
TGTGCCAGCAGCGCTCGGGGGGGGCGGGGGGGCGATGAGACCCAGTACTTC
>NA|TRBJ1-1|TRBV7-3|many
CASSQQGRVPNTEAFF
TGTGCCAGCAGCCAACAGGGAAGGGTGCCAAACACTGAAGCTTTCTTT
>NA|TRBJ2-3|TRBV5-6|NA
CASSSRPSTDTQYF
TGTGCCAGCAGCTCTAGGCCAAGCACAGATACGCAGTATTTT
>NA|TRBJ1-1|TRBV5-1|many
CASSLGFMNTEAFF
TGCGCCAGCAGCTTGGGGTTCATGAACACTGAAGCTTTCTTT
>TRBD2|TRBJ2-1|TRBV5-1|many
CASSSRTSQASSYNEQFF
TGCGCCAGCAGCTCAAGGACTAGCCAAGCGAGCTCCTACAATGAGCAGTTCTTC
>NA|TRBJ2-7|TRBV11-3|many
CASSLVASSYEQYF
TGTGCCAGCAGCTTAGTAGCCAGCTCCTACGAGCAGTACTTC
>TRBD1|TRBJ2-5|TRBV11-2|NA
CARSHDRGETQYF
TGTGCCAGAAGCCACGACAGGGGAGAGACCCAGTACTTC
>NA|TRBJ2-3|TRBV29-1|NA
CSTRDPWGTDTQYF
TGCAGCACCAGGGATCCCTGGGGCACAGATACGCAGTATTTT
>NA|TRBJ2-2|TRBV4-2|NA
CASSQDHQTGELFF
TGTGCCAGCAGCCAAGATCACCAGACCGGGGAGCTGTTTTTT
>NA|TRBJ1-5|TRBV12-3/TRBV12-4|NA
CASSLKTVNQPQHF
TGTGCCAGCAGTTTAAAGACAGTGAATCAGCCCCAGCATTTT
>TRBD2|TRBJ2-3|TRBV18|NA
CASSPAGGVTDMQFF
TGTGCCAGCTCACCAGCGGGGGGAGTCACAGATATGCAGTTTTTT
>NA|TRBJ2-7|TRBV28|many
CASSFTGSSYEQYF
TGTGCCAGCAGTTTTACGGGGAGCTCCTACGAGCAGTACTTC
>TRBD1|TRBJ2-7|TRBV29-1|many
CSVAGTGSYEQYF
TGCAGCGTTGCCGGGACAGGGTCCTACGAGCAGTACTTC
>NA|TRBJ1-3|TRBV9|many
CASSTSGGRNTIYF
TGTGCCAGCAGTACATCCGGGGGTAGGAACACCATATATTTT
>NA|TRBJ2-1|TRBV18|many
CASSPPGTVTYNEQFF
TGTGCCAGCTCACCCCCGGGTACTGTTACCTACAATGAGCAGTTCTTC
>NA|TRBJ2-5|TRBV12-3/TRBV12-4|many
CASSLAGGWETQYF
TGTGCCAGCAGTTTAGCGGGGGGCTGGGAGACCCAGTACTTC
>NA|TRBJ2-3|TRBV5-1|NA
CASSSQVELSTDTQYF
TGCGCCAGCAGCTCCCAGGTCGAACTCAGCACAGATACGCAGTATTTT
>NA|TRBJ1-1|TRBV6-1|many
CASTRTKGTEAFF
TGTGCCAGCACTCGAACGAAGGGGACTGAAGCTTTCTTT
>NA|TRBJ1-1|TRBV7-3|NA
CASSLAGGNTEAFF
TGTGCCAGCAGCTTAGCGGGAGGGAACACTGAAGCTTTCTTT
>NA|TRBJ2-1|TRBV2|many
CASGGAVNEQFF
TGTGCCAGCGGGGGGGCGGTCAATGAGCAGTTCTTC
>NA|TRBJ2-1|TRBV7-2|few
CASSAVTDGNNEQFF
TGTGCCAGCAGCGCCGTGACGGACGGAAACAATGAGCAGTTCTTC
>TRBD2|TRBJ2-3|TRBV5-1|NA
CASSVGGGRADTQCF
TGCGCCAGCAGCGTGGGCGGGGGTCGTGCAGATACGCAGTGTTTT
>TRBD1|TRBJ2-7|TRBV20-1|many
CSATRDRRTYEQYF
TGCAGTGCTACAAGGGACAGGCGAACCTACGAGCAGTACTTC
>NA|TRBJ1-6|TRBV6-6|many
CASNSYNSPLHF
TGTGCCAGCAACAGTTATAATTCACCCCTCCACTTT
>NA|TRBJ2-1|TRBV2|many
CATPLGSYNEQFF
TGTGCCACGCCGTTGGGATCCTACAATGAGCAGTTCTTC
>NA|TRBJ2-1|TRBV12-3/TRBV12-4|many
CASSSYGRSYNEQFF
TGTGCCAGCAGTTCCTATGGGAGGTCCTACAATGAGCAGTTCTTC
>NA|TRBJ1-6|TRBV11-1|many
CASSSGYDGSPLHF
TGTGCCAGCAGCTCCGGATATGACGGTTCACCCCTCCACTTT
>NA|TRBJ1-5|TRBV15|many
CATSRARASGNQPQHF
TGTGCCACCAGCAGAGCCCGAGCGTCGGGCAATCAGCCCCAGCATTTT
>NA|TRBJ2-2|TRBV28|many
CASSIQGLTGELFF
TGTGCCAGCAGTATACAGGGACTCACCGGGGAGCTGTTTTTT
>NA|TRBJ1-2|TRBV2|NA
CASRFGQESGYTF
TGTGCCAGCAGGTTTGGTCAGGAGAGTGGCTACACCTTC
>NA|TRBJ1-1|TRBV5-1|many
CATPTTGPSNTEAFF
TGCGCCACCCCGACGACAGGACCCTCGAACACTGAAGCTTTCTTT
>TRBD1|TRBJ1-2|TRBV19|NA
CASFQGAGDYGYTF
TGTGCCAGCTTTCAGGGGGCCGGGGACTATGGCTACACCTTC
>TRBD1|TRBJ1-1|TRBV7-9|many
CASSSKDRHTEAFF
TGTGCCAGCAGCTCGAAGGACAGGCACACTGAAGCTTTCTTT
>TRBD1|TRBJ2-7|TRBV2|many
CASTSGTGFHEQYF
TGTGCCAGCACCTCCGGGACAGGGTTCCACGAGCAGTACTTC
>NA|TRBJ2-7|TRBV20-1|NA
CSAESHSTYEQYF
TGCAGTGCTGAGTCCCACAGTACCTACGAGCAGTACTTC
>TRBD1|TRBJ1-5|TRBV28|few
CASSRGLHTVGGNQPQNF
TGTGCCAGCAGCAGGGGGCTCCATACCGTGGGTGGCAATCAGCCCCAGAATTTT